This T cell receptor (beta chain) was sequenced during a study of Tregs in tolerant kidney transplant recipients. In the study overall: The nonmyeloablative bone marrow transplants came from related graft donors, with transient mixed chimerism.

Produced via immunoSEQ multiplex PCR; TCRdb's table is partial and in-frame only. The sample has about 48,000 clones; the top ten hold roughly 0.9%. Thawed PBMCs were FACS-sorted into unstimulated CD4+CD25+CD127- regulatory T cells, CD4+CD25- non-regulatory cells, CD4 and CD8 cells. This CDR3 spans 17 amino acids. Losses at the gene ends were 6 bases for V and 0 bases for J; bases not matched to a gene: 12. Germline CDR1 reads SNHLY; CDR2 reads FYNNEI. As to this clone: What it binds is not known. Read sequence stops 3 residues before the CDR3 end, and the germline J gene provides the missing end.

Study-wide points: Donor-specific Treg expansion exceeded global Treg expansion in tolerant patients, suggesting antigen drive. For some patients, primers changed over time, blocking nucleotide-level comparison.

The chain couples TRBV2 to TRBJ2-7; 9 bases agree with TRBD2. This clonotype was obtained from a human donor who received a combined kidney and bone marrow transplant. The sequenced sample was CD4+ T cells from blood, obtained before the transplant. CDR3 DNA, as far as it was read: TGTGCCAGCAGGAGGGAAGCGGGGGGCCCCAGCTCCTACGAG. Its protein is CASRREAGGPSSYE. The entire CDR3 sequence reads CASRREAGGPSSYEQYF.